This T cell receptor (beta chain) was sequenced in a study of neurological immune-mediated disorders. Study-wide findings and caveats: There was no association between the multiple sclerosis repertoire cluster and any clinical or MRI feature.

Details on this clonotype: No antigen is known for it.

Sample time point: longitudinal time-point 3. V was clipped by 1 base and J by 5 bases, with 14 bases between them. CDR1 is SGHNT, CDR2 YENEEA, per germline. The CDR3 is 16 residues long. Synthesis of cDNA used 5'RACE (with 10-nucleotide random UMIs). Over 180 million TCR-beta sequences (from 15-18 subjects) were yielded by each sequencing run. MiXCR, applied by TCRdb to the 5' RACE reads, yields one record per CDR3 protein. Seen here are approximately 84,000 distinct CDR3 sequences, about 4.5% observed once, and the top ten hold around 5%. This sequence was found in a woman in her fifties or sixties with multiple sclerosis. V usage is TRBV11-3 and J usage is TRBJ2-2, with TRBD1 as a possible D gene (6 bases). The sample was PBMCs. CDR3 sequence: CASSLVAGAQTGELFF. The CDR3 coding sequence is TGTGCCAGCAGCTTAGTAGCAGGGGCGCAAACCGGGGAGCTGTTTTTT.